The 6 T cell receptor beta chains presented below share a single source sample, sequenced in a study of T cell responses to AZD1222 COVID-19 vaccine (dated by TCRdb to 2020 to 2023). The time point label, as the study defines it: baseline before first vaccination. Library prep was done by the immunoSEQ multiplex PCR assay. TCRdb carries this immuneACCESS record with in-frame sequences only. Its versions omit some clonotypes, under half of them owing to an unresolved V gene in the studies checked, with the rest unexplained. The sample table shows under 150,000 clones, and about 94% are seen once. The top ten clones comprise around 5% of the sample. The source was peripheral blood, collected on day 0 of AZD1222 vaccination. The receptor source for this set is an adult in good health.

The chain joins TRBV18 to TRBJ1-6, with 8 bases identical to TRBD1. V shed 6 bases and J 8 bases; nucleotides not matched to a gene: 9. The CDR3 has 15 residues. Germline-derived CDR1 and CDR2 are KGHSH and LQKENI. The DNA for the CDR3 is TGTGCCAGCTCTCAGGGGGCATCTTATTATTCACCCCTCCACTTT. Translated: CASSQGASYYSPLHF. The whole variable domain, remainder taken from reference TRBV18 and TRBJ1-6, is NAGVMQNPRHLVRRRGQEARLRCSPMKGHSHVYWYRQLPEEGLKFMVYLQKENIIDESGMPKERFSAEFPKEGPSILRIQQVVRGDSAAYFCASSQGASYYSPLHFGNGTRLTVT.

The CDR3 sequence: CASSRPGQGLEQYF. Here the CDR3 DNA reads TGTGCCAGCAGTCGCCCGGGACAGGGGCTCGAGCAGTACTTC. The J gene is TRBJ2-7, the V gene TRBV6-6, with 10 bases lining up with TRBD1. The CDR3 totals 14 residues. Germline lookup yields CDR1 MNHNY and CDR2 SVGAGI (reference sequence). J lost 6 bases, V lost 5 bases, and 7 bases had no gene match.

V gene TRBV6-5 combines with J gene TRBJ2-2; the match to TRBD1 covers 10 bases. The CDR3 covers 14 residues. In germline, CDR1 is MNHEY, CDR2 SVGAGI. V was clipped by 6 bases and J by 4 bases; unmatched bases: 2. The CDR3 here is CASRGTGVTGELFF. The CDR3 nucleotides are TGTGCCAGCAGGGGGACAGGGGTCACCGGGGAGCTGTTTTTT.

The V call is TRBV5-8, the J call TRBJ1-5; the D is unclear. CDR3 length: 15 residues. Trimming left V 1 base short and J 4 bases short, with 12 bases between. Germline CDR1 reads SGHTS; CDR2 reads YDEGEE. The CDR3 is CASSLFVVQNQPQHF. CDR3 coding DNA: TGTGCCAGCAGCTTGTTTGTTGTTCAAAATCAGCCCCAGCATTTT. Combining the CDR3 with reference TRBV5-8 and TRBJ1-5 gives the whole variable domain EAGVTQSPTHLIKTRGQQATLRCSPISGHTSVYWYQQALGLGLQFLLWYDEGEERNRGNFPPRFSGRQFPNYSSELNVNALELEDSALYLCASSLFVVQNQPQHFGDGTRLSIL.

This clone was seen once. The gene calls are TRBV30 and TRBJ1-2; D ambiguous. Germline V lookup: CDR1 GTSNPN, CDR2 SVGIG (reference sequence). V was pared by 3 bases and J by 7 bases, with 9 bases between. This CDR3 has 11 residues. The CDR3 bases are TGTGCCTGGAGCGGAGGTGGTGGCTACACCTTC. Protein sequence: CAWSGGGGYTF.

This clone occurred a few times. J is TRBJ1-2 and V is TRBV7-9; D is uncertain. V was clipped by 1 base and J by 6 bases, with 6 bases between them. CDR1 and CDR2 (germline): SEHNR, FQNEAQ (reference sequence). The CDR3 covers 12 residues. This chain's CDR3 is CASSLDSDGYTF. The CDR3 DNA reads TGTGCCAGCAGCTTAGATAGTGATGGCTACACCTTC.